Each of the 18 T cell receptor beta chains below was sequenced from the same sample in a study of Graves' ophthalmopathy and Graves' hyperthyroidism. RNA served as the template for amplifying TCR beta CDR3 regions. A first-round RT-PCR used HTBI primers, followed by a second-round multiplex PCR. TCRdb redid the calling of the multiplex PCR reads with MiXCR, one entry per CDR3 protein. In the table there are about 600,000 distinct CDR3 sequences, just under 40% of which are singletons. Sequencing input: peripheral blood or thyroid tissue (not recorded which). Receptors originate from an adult man with Graves' hyperthyroidism.

Many counts were recorded for this clonotype. This rearrangement joins TRBV7-8 to TRBJ1-1; D gene unclear. The CDR3 covers 13 residues. The germline V and J ends were trimmed by 0 bases and 6 bases, with 8 bases remaining between them. The germline V gene encodes CDR1 SGHVS and CDR2 FQNEAQ. The CDR3 bases are TGTGCCAGCAGCTTAGCAGGGATCGCTGAAGCTTTCTTT. Amino acids: CASSLAGIAEAFF.

V usage is TRBV24-1 and J usage is TRBJ2-5, with 9 nucleotides matching TRBD2. CDR1 and CDR2 (germline): KGHDR, SFDVKD. The CDR3 length is 16 residues. The J segment lost 5 bases and the V segment lost 1 base, leaving 7 bases of the junction unmatched. CDR3 amino acids: CATSDFGGRASETQYF. In nucleotides, the CDR3 is TGTGCCACCAGTGATTTCGGCGGGAGGGCGAGCGAGACCCAGTACTTC.

This clonotype has only a few counts. Since a much larger clone is just one base distant, this may be a read error. The chain recombines TRBV7-7 with TRBJ1-1; D call uncertain. Germline CDR1 is SSHAT and CDR2 is FNYEAQ (reference sequence). CDR3 length: 14 residues. Written as DNA, the CDR3 is TGTGCTAGCAGCCTTGATTCCGGGGACACTGAAGCTTTCTTT. Protein: CASSLDSGDTEAFF.

The chain has TRBV12-3 or TRBV12-4 and TRBJ2-7; 12 nucleotides line up with TRBD2. This CDR3 has 15 amino acids. J lost 7 bases, V lost 6 bases, and 10 bases had no gene match. The chain's CDR3 is CASSSLAGGTGEQYF. CDR3 DNA: TGTGCCAGCAGCTCTCTAGCGGGGGGGACCGGGGAGCAGTACTTC.

The chain couples TRBV19 to TRBJ1-1, with D possibly being TRBD1 (5 bases). Germline V gene data show CDR1 as LNHDA and CDR2 as SQIVND (reference sequence). Trimming stripped 5 bases from V and 4 bases from J, with 20 bases between. The CDR3 extends over 16 amino acids. DNA of the CDR3: TGTGCCAGTAGTTTCGGGACCCGGGGGACCGGCACTGAAGCTTTCTTT. The encoded protein is CASSFGTRGTGTEAFF. The full variable domain, with the rest looked up from reference TRBV19 and TRBJ1-1, is DGGITQSPKYLFRKEGQNVTLSCEQNLNHDAMYWYRQDPGQGLRLIYYSQIVNDFQKGDIAEGYSVSREKKESFPLTVTSAQKNPTAFYLCASSFGTRGTGTEAFFGQGTRLTVV.

This chain links TRBV10-3 with TRBJ2-6, with D unclear. In germline, CDR1 is ENHRY, CDR2 SYGVKD. V lost 4 bases and J lost 11, with 6 bases in between. This CDR3 is 11 amino acids long. The chain's CDR3 is CAISGVYVLTF. The CDR3, as DNA: TGTGCCATCAGTGGGGTCTACGTCCTGACTTTC.

This sequence joins TRBV6-1 and TRBJ2-5, with D possibly being TRBD2 (5 bases). The V end lost 6 bases, the J end lost 5 bases, and 16 bases lay between the germline ends. The germline CDR1 and CDR2 sequences are MNHNS and SASEGT. CDR3 length: 14 amino acids. CDR3 coding DNA: TGTGCCAGCAGCCAAGTCTTTCGAGGGGAGACCCAGTACTTC. Protein sequence: CASSQVFRGETQYF.

This rearrangement joins TRBV5-4 to TRBJ2-5; 10 bases are a match to TRBD1. The CDR3 length is 17 residues. J was trimmed by 5 bases and V by 0 bases; bases with no gene match: 10. Germline V gives CDR1 SGHNT, CDR2 YYREEE (reference sequence). The CDR3 spells CASSLGTGGERVETQYF. In DNA form, the CDR3 reads TGTGCCAGCAGCTTGGGGACAGGGGGAGAGCGGGTGGAGACCCAGTACTTC.

This chain uses TRBV10-3 with TRBJ2-1; TRBD2 matches 11 bases. This CDR3 region has 13 residues. The junction had 3 bases not matched to a gene; V was cut back by 10 bases and J by 4 bases. The V gene's germline CDR1 is ENHRY and CDR2 SYGVKD. CDR3 DNA sequence: TGTGCCACCACTAGCGGGAGTTACAATGAGCAGTTCTTC. Translation: CATTSGSYNEQFF.

Comments on this clonotype: Without the conserved terminal phenylalanine or tryptophan, this CDR3 likely stems from a read error. The DNA is omitted, as the CDR3 cannot be located on it reliably, and the CDR3 follows TCRdb's listing. The V gene is TRBV20-1, the J gene TRBJ1-2. Germline assignment: CDR1 DFQATT and CDR2 SNEGSKA (reference sequence). The CDR3 numbers 12 amino acids, ends counted. The CDR3 spells CSASSGRAGETY.

This clonotype has more than one count but fewer than ten. The V and J genes are TRBV12-3 or TRBV12-4 and TRBJ2-5, with 9 bases fitting TRBD2. With V trimmed by 5 bases and J by 5 bases, 12 bases remained unmatched. This CDR3 has 16 amino acids. The CDR3 DNA reads as TGTGCCAGCAGTCCCCCGATGAGCAGCGGGGGGGAGACCCAGTACTTC. This codes for CASSPPMSSGGETQYF.

The chain has TRBV7-2 and TRBJ1-2; 8 nucleotides match TRBD1. This CDR3 region has 16 residues. The germline V gene encodes CDR1 SGHTA and CDR2 FQGNSA. V shed 9 bases, J shed 8 bases, and the junction held 20 bases outside the gene matches. CDR3 DNA sequence: TGTGCCAGTACCTTGACCGCGACAGGGGTCAAGGGGGGCTACACCTTC. Translated: CASTLTATGVKGGYTF.

This clonotype was observed at least ten times. The V call is TRBV7-9, the J call TRBJ1-2, with a possible D match to TRBD1 (5 bases). The ends were cut back, 3 bases at V and 0 bases at J, with 8 bases in the middle. Per germline, CDR1 SEHNR and CDR2 FQNEAQ (reference sequence). The CDR3 consists of 14 residues. CDR3 loop: CASSFQGANYGYTF. Here the CDR3 DNA reads TGTGCCAGCAGCTTCCAGGGAGCTAACTATGGCTACACCTTC.

The chain couples TRBV2 to TRBJ2-5, with 8 bases matching TRBD2. The germline gives CDR1 SNHLY, CDR2 FYNNEI. The CDR3 loop spans 13 amino acids. V lost 8 bases, J lost 4 bases, and 6 bases stayed unmatched. The CDR3 here is CASSGGGRETQYF. Here the CDR3 DNA reads TGTGCCAGCTCGGGAGGGGGAAGAGAGACCCAGTACTTC.

This clonotype came up a few times. This chain connects TRBV7-9 to TRBJ2-2; tentative D call: TRBD2 (6 bases). The CDR3 is 16 residues long. CDR1 is SEHNR, CDR2 FQNEAQ, per germline (reference sequence). Trimming took off 7 bases at V and 0 bases at J, with 15 bases between the two ends. The CDR3 DNA follows: TGTGCCAGCATCCCCGCGGGATACGCGAACACCGGGGAGCTGTTTTTT. Translated, it gives CASIPAGYANTGELFF.

The sample holds many counts of this clonotype. The rearrangement joins TRBV20-1 to TRBJ1-5, with D hard to call. The V end was cut by 4 bases, the J end by 0 bases, with 19 bases between. The CDR3 has 17 amino acids. Germline loops: CDR1 DFQATT, CDR2 SNEGSKA (reference sequence). CDR3 sequence reads: CSATTPRAAYSNQPQHF. The CDR3 DNA reads TGCAGTGCTACTACCCCTAGGGCGGCTTATAGCAATCAGCCCCAGCATTTT.

J is TRBJ1-4 and V is TRBV2, with a possible D match to TRBD1 (6 bases). CDR1 is SNHLY, CDR2 FYNNEI, per germline. The CDR3 is 17 residues long. Trimming removed 6 bases at V and 8 bases at J, with 25 bases between. The CDR3 nucleotides read TGTGCCAGCAGCCCGCGAGTTCGGCGGCAGGGGAACGAAAAACTGTTTTTT. Translated: CASSPRVRRQGNEKLFF.

In its sample, this clonotype was seen many times. This chain uses TRBV2 with TRBJ1-2; D gene unclear. This CDR3 is built from 13 residues. Germline V CDR1 and CDR2: SNHLY, FYNNEI. The ends were cut back, 1 base at V and 8 bases at J, with 11 bases in the middle. CDR3 residues: CASSEGMGIGYTF. The CDR3 region has the DNA TGTGCCAGCAGTGAAGGTATGGGGATCGGCTACACCTTC.